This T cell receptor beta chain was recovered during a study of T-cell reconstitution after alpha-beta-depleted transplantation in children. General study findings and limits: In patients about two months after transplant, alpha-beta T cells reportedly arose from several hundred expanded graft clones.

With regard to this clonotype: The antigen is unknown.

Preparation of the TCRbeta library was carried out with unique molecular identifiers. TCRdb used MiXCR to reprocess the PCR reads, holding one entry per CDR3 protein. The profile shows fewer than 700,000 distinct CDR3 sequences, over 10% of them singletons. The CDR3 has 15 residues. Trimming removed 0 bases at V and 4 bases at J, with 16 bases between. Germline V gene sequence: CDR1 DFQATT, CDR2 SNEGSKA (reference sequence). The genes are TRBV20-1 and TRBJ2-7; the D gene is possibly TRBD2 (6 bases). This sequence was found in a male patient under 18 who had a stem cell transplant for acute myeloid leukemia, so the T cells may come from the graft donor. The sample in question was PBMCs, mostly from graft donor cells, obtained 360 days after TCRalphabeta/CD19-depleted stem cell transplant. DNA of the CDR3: TGCAGTGCTAGAGATCCCTCACCGGAGGGTTACGAGCAGTACTTC. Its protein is CSARDPSPEGYEQYF.